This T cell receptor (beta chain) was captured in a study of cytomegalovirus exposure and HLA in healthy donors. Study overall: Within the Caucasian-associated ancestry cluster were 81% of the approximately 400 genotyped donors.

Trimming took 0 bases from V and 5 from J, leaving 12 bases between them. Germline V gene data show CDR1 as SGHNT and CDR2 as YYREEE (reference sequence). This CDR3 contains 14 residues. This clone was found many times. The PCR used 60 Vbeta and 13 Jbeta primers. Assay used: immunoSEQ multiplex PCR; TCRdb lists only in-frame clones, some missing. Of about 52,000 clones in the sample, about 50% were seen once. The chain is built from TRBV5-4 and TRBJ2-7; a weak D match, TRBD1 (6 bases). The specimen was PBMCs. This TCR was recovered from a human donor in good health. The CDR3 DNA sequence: TGTGCCAGCAGCTTGGTTGGGGGCCCGGACGAGCAGTACTTC. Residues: CASSLVGGPDEQYF.